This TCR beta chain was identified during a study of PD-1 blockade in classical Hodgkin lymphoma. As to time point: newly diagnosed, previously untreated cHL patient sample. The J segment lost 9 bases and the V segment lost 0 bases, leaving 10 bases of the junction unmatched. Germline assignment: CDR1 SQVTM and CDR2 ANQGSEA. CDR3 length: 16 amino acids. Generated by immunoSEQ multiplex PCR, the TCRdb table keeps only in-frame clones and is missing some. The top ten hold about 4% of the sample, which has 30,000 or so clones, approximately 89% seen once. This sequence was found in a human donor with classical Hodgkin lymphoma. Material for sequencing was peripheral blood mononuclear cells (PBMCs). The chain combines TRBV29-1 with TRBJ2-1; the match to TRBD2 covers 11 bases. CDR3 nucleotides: TGCAGCGTTGAAGATCTAACTAGCGGGAGTAGGGGTGAGCAGTTCTTC. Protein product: CSVEDLTSGSRGEQFF.